This T cell receptor beta chain was obtained from a study of blood T cell repertoires in COVID-19. Here immunoSEQ multiplex PCR was the method, and the copy in TCRdb shows in-frame clones only, minus some. The sample has around 130,000 clones; approximately 86% are singletons. Remarks on this clone: An end of the junction differs from the germline gene, which may be a read error.

This CDR3 region has 17 residues. Germline loops: CDR1 SGHAT, CDR2 FQNNGV. This clonotype originated in a woman in her forties or fifties who had recovered from COVID-19. The chain combines TRBV11-2 with TRBJ2-1; D may be TRBD2 (6 bases). Sequenced material: peripheral blood. CDR3 loop: CASSFRRREGRPNQQFF. CDR3 DNA sequence: TGTGCCAGCAGCTTTAGGCGGCGGGAAGGGCGTCCCAATCAGCAGTTCTTC.